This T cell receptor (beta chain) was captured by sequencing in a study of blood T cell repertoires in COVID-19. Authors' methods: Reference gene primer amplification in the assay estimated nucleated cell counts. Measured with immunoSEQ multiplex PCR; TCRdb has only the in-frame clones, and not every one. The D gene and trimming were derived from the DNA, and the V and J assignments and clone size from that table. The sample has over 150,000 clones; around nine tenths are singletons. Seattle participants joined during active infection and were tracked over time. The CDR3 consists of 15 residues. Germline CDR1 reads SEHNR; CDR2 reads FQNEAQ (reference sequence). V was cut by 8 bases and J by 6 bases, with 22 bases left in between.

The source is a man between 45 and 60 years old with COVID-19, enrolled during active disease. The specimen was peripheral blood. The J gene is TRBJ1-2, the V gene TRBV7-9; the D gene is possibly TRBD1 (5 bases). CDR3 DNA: TGTGCCAGCGTGTATTCGGGGCGGGGGAGACATGGCTACACCTTC. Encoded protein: CASVYSGRGRHGYTF.